This TCR beta chain stems from a study of vaccination effects on CD4 cells after COVID-19. In the ViraFEST assay, antigen-specific CD4+ clonotypes were identified by expansion after peptide-pool stimulation. Researchers isolated CD4+ T cells once less than 13 days of culture had elapsed. Vaccine recipients, nucleocapsid antibody negative, had no prior SARS-CoV-2 infection. In culture with 10 IU/ml IL-2 and around 10 ug/ml peptides, PBMC were grown at around 1.8 million per well. Days 3 and 7 saw half the medium replaced with IL-2 medium. Clones were read by immunoSEQ multiplex PCR, and TCRdb kept only the in-frame ones, dropping some. The table records 37,000 or so clones, about 60% of them present only once. V was trimmed by 2 bases and J by 3 bases, leaving 7 bases between them. From germline, CDR1 is SQVTM and CDR2 ANQGSEA. This CDR3 spans 12 amino acids. Study-level results: Clonal contraction was marked in infection- and vaccine-induced clones late after vaccination. Few convalescent patients were studied, and early post-infection samples were lacking.

A word on this clone: Its antigen is unknown.

The clonotype originates from a human donor who received a COVID-19 vaccine. The chain employs TRBV29-1 and TRBJ2-5; D is uncertain. The specimen comprised CD4+ T cells from PBMCs cultured with HCoV-OC43 spike peptides, sampled before COVID-19 vaccination. Subset defined: HCoV-OC43 spike overlapping peptide pool stimulation. CDR3 sequence: CSVERVKETQYF. In DNA form, the CDR3 reads TGCAGCGTTGAAAGGGTGAAAGAGACCCAGTACTTC.